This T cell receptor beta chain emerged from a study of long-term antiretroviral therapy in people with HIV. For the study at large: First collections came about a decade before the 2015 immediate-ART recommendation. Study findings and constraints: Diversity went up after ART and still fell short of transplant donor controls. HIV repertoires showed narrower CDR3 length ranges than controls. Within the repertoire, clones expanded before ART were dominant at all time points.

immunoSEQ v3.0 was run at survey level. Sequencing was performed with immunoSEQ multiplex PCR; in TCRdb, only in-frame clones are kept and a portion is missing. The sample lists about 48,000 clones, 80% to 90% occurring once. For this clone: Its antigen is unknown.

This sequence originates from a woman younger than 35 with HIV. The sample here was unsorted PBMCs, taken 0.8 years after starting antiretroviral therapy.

This CDR3 is CASSLFGADTQYF. In DNA form, the CDR3 reads TGTGCCAGCAGCTTGTTCGGGGCAGATACGCAGTATTTT. V and J are TRBV5-4 and TRBJ2-3; TRBD2 is a possible D gene (5 bases). The V end lost 1 base, the J end lost 4 bases, and 7 bases lay between the germline ends. Germline CDR1 reads SGHNT; CDR2 reads YYREEE (reference sequence). This CDR3 has 13 amino acids.